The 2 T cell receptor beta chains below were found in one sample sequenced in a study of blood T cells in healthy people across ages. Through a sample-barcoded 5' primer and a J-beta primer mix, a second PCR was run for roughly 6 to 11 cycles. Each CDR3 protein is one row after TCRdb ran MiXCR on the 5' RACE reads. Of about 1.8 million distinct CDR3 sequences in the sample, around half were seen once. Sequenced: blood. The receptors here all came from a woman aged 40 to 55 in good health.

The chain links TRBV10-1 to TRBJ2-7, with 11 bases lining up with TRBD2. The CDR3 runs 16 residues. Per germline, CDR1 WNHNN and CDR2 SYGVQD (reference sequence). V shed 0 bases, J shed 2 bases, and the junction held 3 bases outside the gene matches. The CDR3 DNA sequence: TGCGCCAGCAGTGAGTCGACTAGCGGGGTAACCTACGAGCAGTACTTC. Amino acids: CASSESTSGVTYEQYF.

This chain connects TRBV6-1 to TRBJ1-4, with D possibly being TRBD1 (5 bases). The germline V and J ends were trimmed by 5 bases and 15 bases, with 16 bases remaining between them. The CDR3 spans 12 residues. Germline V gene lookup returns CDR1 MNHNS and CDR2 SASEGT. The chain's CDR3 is CASSSRTPGVFF. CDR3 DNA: TGTGCCAGCAGTTCCAGGACCCCGGGGGTGTTTTTT.